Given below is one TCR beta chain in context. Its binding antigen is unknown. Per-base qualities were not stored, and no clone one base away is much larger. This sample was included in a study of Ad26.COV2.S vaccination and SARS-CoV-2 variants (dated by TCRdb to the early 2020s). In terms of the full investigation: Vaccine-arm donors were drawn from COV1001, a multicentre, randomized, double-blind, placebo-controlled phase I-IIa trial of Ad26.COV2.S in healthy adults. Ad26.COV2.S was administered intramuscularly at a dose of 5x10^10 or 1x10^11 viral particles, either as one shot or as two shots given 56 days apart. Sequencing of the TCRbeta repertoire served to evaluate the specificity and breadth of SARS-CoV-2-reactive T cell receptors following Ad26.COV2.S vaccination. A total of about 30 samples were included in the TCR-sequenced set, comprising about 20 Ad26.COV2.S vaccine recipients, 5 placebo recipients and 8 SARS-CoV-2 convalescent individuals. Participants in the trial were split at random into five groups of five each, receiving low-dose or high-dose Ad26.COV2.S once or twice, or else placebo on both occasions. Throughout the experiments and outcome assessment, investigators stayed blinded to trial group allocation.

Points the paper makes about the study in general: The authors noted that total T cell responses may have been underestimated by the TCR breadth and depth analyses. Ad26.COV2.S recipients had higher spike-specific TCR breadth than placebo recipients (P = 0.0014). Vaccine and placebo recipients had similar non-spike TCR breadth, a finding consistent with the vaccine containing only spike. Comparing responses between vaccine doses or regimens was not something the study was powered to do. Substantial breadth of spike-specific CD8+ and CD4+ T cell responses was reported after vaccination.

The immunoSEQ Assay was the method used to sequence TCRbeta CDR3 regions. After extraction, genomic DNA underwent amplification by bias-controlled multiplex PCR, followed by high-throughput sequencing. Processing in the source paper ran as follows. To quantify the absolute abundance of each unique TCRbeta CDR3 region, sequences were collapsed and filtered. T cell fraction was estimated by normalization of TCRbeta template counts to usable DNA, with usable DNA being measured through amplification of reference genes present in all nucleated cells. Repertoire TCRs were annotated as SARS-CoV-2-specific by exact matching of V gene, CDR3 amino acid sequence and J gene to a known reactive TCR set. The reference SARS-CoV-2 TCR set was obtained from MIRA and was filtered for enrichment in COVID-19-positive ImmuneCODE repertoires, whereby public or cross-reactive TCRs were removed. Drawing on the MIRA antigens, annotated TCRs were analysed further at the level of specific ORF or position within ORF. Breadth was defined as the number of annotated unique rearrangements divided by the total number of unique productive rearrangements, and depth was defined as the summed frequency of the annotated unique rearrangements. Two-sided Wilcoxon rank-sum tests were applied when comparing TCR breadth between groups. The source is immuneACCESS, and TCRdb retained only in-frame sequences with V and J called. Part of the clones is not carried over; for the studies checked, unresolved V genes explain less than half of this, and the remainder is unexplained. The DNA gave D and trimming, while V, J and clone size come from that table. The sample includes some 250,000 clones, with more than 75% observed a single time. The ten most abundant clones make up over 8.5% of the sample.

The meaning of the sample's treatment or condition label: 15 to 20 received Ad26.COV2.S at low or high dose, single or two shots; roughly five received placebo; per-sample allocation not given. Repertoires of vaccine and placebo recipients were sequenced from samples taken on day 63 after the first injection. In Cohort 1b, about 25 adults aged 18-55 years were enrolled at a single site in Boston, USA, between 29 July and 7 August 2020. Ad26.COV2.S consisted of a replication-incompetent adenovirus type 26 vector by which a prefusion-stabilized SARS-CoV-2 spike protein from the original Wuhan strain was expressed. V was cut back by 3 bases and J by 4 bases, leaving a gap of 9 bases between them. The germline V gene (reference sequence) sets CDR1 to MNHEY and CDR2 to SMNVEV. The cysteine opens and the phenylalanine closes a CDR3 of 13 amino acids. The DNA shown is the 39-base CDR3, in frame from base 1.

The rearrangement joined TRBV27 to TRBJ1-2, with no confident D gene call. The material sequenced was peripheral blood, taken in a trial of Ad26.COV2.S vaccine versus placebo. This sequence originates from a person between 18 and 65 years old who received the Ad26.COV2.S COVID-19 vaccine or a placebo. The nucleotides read TGTGCCAGCAGTTTGGGGTATGCCTATGGCTACACCTTC. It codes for CASSLGYAYGYTF.